These 13 T cell receptor beta chains were all obtained from the same sample, sequenced in a study of cytomegalovirus exposure and HLA in healthy donors. PCR involved 60 Vbeta and 13 Jbeta primers. Measured with immunoSEQ multiplex PCR; TCRdb has only the in-frame clones, and not every one. Among 100,000 to 150,000 clones listed, roughly 80% were seen once. Sequencing input: PBMCs. The origin of the receptors is a man aged 45-65 years in good health and CMV-seropositive.

The CDR3 DNA reads as TGCGCCAGCAGCCAGGATATTTCGACTAGCGGGTCCTCCTACGAGCAGTACTTC. Translated, it gives CASSQDISTSGSSYEQYF. This chain uses TRBV4-3 with TRBJ2-7; TRBD2 matches at 10 bases. CDR1 is LGHNA, CDR2 YSLEER, per germline. This CDR3 is 18 amino acids long. V was pared by 3 bases and J by 0 bases, with 11 bases of the junction left unmatched.

The chain employs TRBV6-1 and TRBJ2-1; D unresolved. V was clipped by 10 bases and J by 8 bases, with 15 bases between them. The germline CDR1 and CDR2 sequences are MNHNS and SASEGT. The CDR3 sequence is 12 residues long. CDR3 protein: CATPGAGDEQFF. Here the CDR3 DNA reads TGTGCCACCCCCGGAGCCGGCGATGAGCAGTTCTTC.

With regard to this clone: Other DNA sequences in the sample encode the same CDR3. The rearrangement links TRBV5-4 to TRBJ2-3; 8 bases agree with TRBD1. From germline, CDR1 is SGHNT and CDR2 YYREEE (reference sequence). There are 14 residues in the CDR3. V was clipped by 5 bases and J by 4 bases; unmatched bases: 6. The CDR3 here is CASSRDRGADTQYF. In nucleotides, the CDR3 is TGTGCCAGCAGTCGAGACAGGGGAGCAGATACGCAGTATTTT.

A few counts support this clone. This sequence joins TRBV11-3 and TRBJ1-1, with 8 positions matching TRBD1. The CDR3 extends over 16 amino acids. J lost 1 base, V lost 5 bases, and 9 bases had no gene match. The germline gives CDR1 SGHNT, CDR2 YENEEA. The CDR3 DNA follows: TGTGCCAGCAGCACGTCCGGGACAGGAAAGAACACTGAAGCTTTCTTT. Amino acids: CASSTSGTGKNTEAFF.

V usage is TRBV5-4 and J usage is TRBJ2-5, with 13 bases matching TRBD2. V trimming: 4 bases; J trimming: 1 base; junction bases outside the gene matches: 1. Looked up from germline, CDR1 is SGHNT and CDR2 is YYREEE (reference sequence). The CDR3 loop spans 15 amino acids. Here the CDR3 DNA reads TGTGCCAGCAGCAGACTAGCGGGAGGCCAAGAGACCCAGTACTTC. Its translation: CASSRLAGGQETQYF.

This clone was observed a single time. V is TRBV5-1 and J is TRBJ2-3, with 7 nucleotides matching TRBD1. Germline values: CDR1 SGHRS, CDR2 YFSETQ. Trimming at V came to 3 bases and at J to 1 base, leaving 5 bases not matched to a gene. This CDR3 is 15 amino acids long. The DNA for the CDR3 is TGCGCCAGCAGCTCCGGGACAGAACGCACAGATACGCAGTATTTT. Translated: CASSSGTERTDTQYF. Looking up the rest from reference TRBV5-1 and TRBJ2-3 gives the full variable domain: KAGVTQTPRYLIKTRGQQVTLSCSPISGHRSVSWYQQTPGQGLQFLFEYFSETQRNKGNFPGRFSGRQFSNSRSEMNVSTLELGDSALYLCASSSGTERTDTQYFGPGTRLTVL.

The chain combines TRBV7-2 with TRBJ2-5, with D possibly being TRBD2 (5 bases). The V end lost 1 base, the J end lost 3 bases, and 9 bases lay between the germline ends. Germline loops: CDR1 SGHTA, CDR2 FQGNSA. The length of the CDR3 is 14 residues. The CDR3 region has the DNA TGTGCCAGCAGCTTAGGGACTGCCAAAGAGACCCAGTACTTC. Its translation is CASSLGTAKETQYF. Variable domain in full (rest from reference TRBV7-2 and TRBJ2-5): GAGVSQSPSNKVTEKGKDVELRCDPISGHTALYWYRQSLGQGLEFLIYFQGNSAPDKSGLPSDRFSAERTGGSVSTLTIQRTQQEDSAVYLCASSLGTAKETQYFGPGTRLLVL.

The chain has TRBV5-4 and TRBJ2-1; TRBD2 matches at 8 bases. The V segment lost 6 bases and the J segment 4 bases; nucleotides outside the gene matches: 12. There are 16 residues in the CDR3. CDR1 is SGHNT, CDR2 YYREEE, per germline (reference sequence). This chain's CDR3 is CASTLGGTRVYNEQFF. For the CDR3, the DNA is TGTGCCAGCACCCTGGGAGGGACTAGGGTATACAATGAGCAGTTCTTC.

This clone was seen only a few times. The chain has TRBV7-6 and TRBJ1-1, with D unresolved. Trimming removed 5 bases from V and 0 bases from J, with 7 bases in between. This CDR3 comprises 13 residues. Germline CDR1 and CDR2: SGHVS and FNYEAQ. Written as DNA, the CDR3 is TGTGCCAGCAGCGCCGGGGTGAACACTGAAGCTTTCTTT. This gives the protein CASSAGVNTEAFF.

The chain links TRBV12-5 to TRBJ2-2; TRBD1 is a possible D gene (6 bases). The germline V gene has CDR1 LGHNT and CDR2 FRNRAP. The V and J ends lost 1 base and 5 bases respectively, with 14 bases between them. The CDR3 length is 16 residues. The CDR3 bases are TGTGCTAGTGGTTTGGGTCAGGGGAAGGTGACCGGGGAGCTGTTTTTT. Its protein product is CASGLGQGKVTGELFF.

The rearrangement uses TRBV5-6 and TRBJ2-2; 9 bases agree with TRBD1. V lost 2 bases to trimming and J lost 7 bases; unmatched junction nucleotides: 6. The CDR3 is 15 residues long. CDR1 and CDR2 (germline): SGHDT, YYEEEE. CDR3 sequence (DNA): TGTGCCAGCAGCTTCGGGACAGGGCTCGTCGGGGAGCTGTTTTTT. This sequence encodes CASSFGTGLVGELFF. Using reference TRBV5-6 and TRBJ2-2 for the parts outside the CDR3, the full variable domain is DAGVTQSPTHLIKTRGQQVTLRCSPKSGHDTVSWYQQALGQGPQFIFQYYEEEERQRGNFPDRFSGHQFPNYSSELNVNALLLGDSALYLCASSFGTGLVGELFFGEGSRLTVL.

The chain is built from TRBV21-1 and TRBJ1-5. TRBV21-1 counts as a pseudogene. The CDR3 is 15 amino acids. This chain's CDR3 is CASSPAFGGNQPQHF. The DNA for the CDR3 is TGTGCCAGCAGCCCCGCGTTCGGGGGCAATCAGCCCCAGCATTTT.

V gene TRBV18 combines with J gene TRBJ2-1, with D hard to call. The CDR3 consists of 13 residues. V lost 3 bases, J lost 6 bases, and 9 bases lay in between. The germline V gene has CDR1 KGHSH and CDR2 LQKENI. CDR3 region: CASSPSFPNEQFF. CDR3 nucleotide sequence: TGTGCCAGCTCACCGTCTTTCCCCAATGAGCAGTTCTTC.